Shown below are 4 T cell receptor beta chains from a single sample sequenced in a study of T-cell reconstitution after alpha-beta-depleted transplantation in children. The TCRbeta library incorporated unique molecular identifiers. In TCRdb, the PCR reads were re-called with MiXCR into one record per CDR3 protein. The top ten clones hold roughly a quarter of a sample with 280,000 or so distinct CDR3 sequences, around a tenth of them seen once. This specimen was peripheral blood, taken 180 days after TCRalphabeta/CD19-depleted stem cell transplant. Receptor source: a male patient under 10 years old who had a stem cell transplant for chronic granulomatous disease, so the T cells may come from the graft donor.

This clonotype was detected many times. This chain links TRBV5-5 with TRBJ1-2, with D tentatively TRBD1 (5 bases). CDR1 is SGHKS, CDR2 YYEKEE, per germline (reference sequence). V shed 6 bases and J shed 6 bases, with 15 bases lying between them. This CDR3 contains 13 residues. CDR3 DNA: TGTGCCAGCAAGAATCCAGGGTCTGATGGCTACACCTTC. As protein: CASKNPGSDGYTF. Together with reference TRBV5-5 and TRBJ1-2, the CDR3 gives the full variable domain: DAGVTQSPTHLIKTRGQQVTLRCSPISGHKSVSWYQQVLGQGPQFIFQYYEKEERGRGNFPDRFSARQFPNYSSELNVNALLLGDSALYLCASKNPGSDGYTFGSGTRLTVV.

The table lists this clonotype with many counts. The CDR3 nucleotides are TGCAGCGTAACCCCTCGGTCAGGGGTGGAGGGGAACACTGAAGCTTTCTTT. Amino acids: CSVTPRSGVEGNTEAFF. The V call is TRBV29-1, the J call TRBJ1-1, with a tentative D call TRBD1 (6 bases). CDR1 and CDR2 from the germline V gene are SQVTM and ANQGSEA. Trimming left V 6 bases short and J 1 base short, with 24 bases between. There are 17 residues in the CDR3.

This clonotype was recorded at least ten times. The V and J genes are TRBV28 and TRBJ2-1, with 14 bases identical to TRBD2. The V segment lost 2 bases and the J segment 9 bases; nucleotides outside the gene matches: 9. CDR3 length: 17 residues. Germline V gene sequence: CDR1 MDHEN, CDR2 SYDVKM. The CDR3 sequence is CASSLTLTSGRAGEQFF. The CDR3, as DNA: TGTGCCAGCAGTTTAACCCTGACTAGCGGGAGGGCCGGTGAGCAGTTCTTC.

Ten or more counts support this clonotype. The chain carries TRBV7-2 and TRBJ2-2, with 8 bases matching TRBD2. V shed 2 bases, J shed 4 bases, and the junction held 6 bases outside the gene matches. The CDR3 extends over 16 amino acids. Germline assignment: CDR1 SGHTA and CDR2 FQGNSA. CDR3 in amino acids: CASSLRVAGLTGELFF. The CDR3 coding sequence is TGTGCCAGCAGCTTACGGGTAGCGGGACTCACCGGGGAGCTGTTTTTT.